The present entry profiles one T cell receptor beta chain with its context. The sample belongs to a study of blood T cells in healthy people across ages. Study-level information: Template switching caught about one barcoded beta molecule for each two T cells.

Germline assignment: CDR1 SQVTM and CDR2 ANQGSEA. V was pared by 4 bases and J by 3 bases, with 18 bases between. The CDR3 contains 15 residues. It was with a sample-barcoded 5' primer and a J-beta primer mix that a second PCR of roughly 7 to 12 cycles was run. Sequencing yielded, for each sample, at least 2.5 million paired-end reads carrying CDR3. MiXCR, applied by TCRdb to the 5' RACE reads, yields one record per CDR3 protein. The table lists hundreds of thousands of distinct CDR3 sequences, about 26% of them singletons. These data were likewise used in another study, on T cells of mothers and their children.

The sample was blood. The clonotype was recovered from a boy aged 5 to 17 in good health. The V call is TRBV29-1, the J call TRBJ1-2; D is perhaps TRBD1 (5 bases). CDR3 sequence reads: CSVVTRAGWDYGYTF. The CDR3 nucleotides are TGCAGCGTTGTCACCCGGGCAGGGTGGGACTATGGCTACACCTTC.